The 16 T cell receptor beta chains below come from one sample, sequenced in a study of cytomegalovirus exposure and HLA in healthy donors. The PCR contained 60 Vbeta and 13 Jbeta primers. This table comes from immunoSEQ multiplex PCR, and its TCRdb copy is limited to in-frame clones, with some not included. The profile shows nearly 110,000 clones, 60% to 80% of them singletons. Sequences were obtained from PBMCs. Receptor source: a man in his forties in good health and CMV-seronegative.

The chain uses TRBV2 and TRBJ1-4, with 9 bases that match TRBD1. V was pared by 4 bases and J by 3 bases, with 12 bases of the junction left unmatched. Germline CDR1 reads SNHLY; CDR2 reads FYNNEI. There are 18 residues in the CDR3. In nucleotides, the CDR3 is TGTGCCAGCAGTGGCCGAGGGACAGGGTCATTTCCTAATGAAAAACTGTTTTTT. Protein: CASSGRGTGSFPNEKLFF. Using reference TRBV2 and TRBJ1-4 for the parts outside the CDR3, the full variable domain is EPEVTQTPSHQVTQMGQEVILRCVPISNHLYFYWYRQILGQKVEFLVSFYNNEISEKSEIFDDQFSVERPDGSNFTLKIRSTKLEDSAMYFCASSGRGTGSFPNEKLFFGSGTQLSVL.

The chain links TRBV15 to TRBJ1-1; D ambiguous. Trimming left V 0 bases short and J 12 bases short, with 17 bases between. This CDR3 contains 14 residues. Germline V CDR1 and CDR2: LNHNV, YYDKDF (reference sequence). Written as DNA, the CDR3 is TGTGCCACCAGCAGAGATCGATCGAGTGGAGAAACTTTCTTT. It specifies CATSRDRSSGETFF.

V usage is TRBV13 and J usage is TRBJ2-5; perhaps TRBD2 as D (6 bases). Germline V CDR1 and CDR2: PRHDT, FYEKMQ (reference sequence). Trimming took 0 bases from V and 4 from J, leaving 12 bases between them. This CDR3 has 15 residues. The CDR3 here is CASSLGRRRGETQYF. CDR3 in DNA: TGTGCCAGCAGCTTAGGCCGGAGGAGGGGAGAGACCCAGTACTTC.

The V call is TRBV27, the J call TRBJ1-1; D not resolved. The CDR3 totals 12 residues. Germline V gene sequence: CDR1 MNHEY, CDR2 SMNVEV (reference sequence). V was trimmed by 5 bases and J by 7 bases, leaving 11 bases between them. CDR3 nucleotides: TGTGCCAGCAGTCCCCGAGGGAGTGAAGCTTTCTTT. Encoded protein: CASSPRGSEAFF.

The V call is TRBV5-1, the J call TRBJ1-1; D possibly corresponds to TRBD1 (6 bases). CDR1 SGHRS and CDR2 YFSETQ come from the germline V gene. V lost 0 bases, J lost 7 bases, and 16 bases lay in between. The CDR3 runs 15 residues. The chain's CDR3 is CASSLAPREGVEAFF. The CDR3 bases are TGCGCCAGCAGCTTGGCCCCTCGGGAGGGGGTTGAAGCTTTCTTT.

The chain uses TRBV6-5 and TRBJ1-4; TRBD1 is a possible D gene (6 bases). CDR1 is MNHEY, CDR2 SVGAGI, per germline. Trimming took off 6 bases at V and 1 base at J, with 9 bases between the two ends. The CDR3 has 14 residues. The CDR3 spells CASSLDRTNEKLFF. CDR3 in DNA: TGTGCCAGCAGCCTGGACAGAACTAATGAAAAACTGTTTTTT.

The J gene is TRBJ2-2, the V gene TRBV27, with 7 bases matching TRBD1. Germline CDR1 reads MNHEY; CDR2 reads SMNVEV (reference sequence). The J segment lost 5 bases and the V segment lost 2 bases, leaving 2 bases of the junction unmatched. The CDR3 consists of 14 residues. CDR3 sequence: CASSLNRGTGELFF. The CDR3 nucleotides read TGTGCCAGCAGTTTAAACAGGGGAACCGGGGAGCTGTTTTTT.

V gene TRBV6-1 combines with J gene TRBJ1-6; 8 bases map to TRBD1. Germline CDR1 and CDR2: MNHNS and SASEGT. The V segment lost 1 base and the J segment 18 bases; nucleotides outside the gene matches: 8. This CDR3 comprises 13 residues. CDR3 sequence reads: CASSEGDRRAPHF. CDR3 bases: TGTGCCAGCAGTGAAGGGGACAGGCGAGCCCCCCACTTT.

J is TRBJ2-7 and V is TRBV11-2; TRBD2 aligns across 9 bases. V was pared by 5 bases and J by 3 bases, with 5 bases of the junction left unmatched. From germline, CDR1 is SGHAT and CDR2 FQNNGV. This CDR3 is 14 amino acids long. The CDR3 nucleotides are TGTGCCAGCAGCCTCTCTAGCGGGGACTACGAGCAGTACTTC. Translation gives CASSLSSGDYEQYF.

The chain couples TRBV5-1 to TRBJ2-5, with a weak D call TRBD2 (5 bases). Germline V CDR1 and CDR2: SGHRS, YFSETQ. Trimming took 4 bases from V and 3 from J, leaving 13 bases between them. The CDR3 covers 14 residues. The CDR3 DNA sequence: TGCGCCAGCAGCCCGACTAACGGGGAAGAGACCCAGTACTTC. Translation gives CASSPTNGEETQYF.

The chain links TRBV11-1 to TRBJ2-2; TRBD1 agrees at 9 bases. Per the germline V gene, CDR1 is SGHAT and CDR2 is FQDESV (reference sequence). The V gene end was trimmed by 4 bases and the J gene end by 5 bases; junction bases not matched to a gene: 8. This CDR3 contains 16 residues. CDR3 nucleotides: TGTGCCAGCAGCTCCCGGGACAGGGTTAAGACCGGGGAGCTGTTTTTT. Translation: CASSSRDRVKTGELFF. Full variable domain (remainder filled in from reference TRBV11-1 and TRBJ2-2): EAEVAQSPRYKITEKSQAVAFWCDPISGHATLYWYRQILGQGPELLVQFQDESVVDDSQLPKDRFSAERLKGVDSTLKIQPAELGDSAMYLCASSSRDRVKTGELFFGEGSRLTVL.

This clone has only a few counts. The CDR3 DNA reads as TGTGCCAGCAGCCCTCAGACAGGGGAGCGCTATGGCTACACCTTC. It is translated as CASSPQTGERYGYTF. The rearrangement uses TRBV7-2 and TRBJ1-2; 8 positions agree with TRBD1. V shed 5 bases and J 4 bases; nucleotides not matched to a gene: 9. The CDR3 covers 15 residues. CDR1 SGHTA and CDR2 FQGNSA come from the germline V gene.

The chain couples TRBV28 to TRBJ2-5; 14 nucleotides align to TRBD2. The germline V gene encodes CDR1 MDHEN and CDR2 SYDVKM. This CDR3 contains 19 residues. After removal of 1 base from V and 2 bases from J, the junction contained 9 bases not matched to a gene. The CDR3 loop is CASSLYQGTSGGGQETQYF. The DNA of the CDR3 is TGTGCCAGCAGTTTATACCAGGGGACTAGCGGGGGAGGGCAAGAGACCCAGTACTTC.

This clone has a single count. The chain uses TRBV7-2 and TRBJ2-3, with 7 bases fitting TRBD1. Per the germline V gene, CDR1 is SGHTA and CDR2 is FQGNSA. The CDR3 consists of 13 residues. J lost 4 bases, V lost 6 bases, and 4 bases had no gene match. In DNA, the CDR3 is TGTGCCAGCAGTAGACAGGGTCCAGATACGCAGTATTTT. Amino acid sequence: CASSRQGPDTQYF. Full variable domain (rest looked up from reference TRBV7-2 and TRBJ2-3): GAGVSQSPSNKVTEKGKDVELRCDPISGHTALYWYRQSLGQGLEFLIYFQGNSAPDKSGLPSDRFSAERTGGSVSTLTIQRTQQEDSAVYLCASSRQGPDTQYFGPGTRLTVL.

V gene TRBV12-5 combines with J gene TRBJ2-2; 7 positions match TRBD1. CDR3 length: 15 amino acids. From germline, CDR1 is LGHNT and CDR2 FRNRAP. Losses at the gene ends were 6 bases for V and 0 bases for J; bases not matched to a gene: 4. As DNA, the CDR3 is TGTGCTAGTGGAGGGGGACAGTCGAACACCGGGGAGCTGTTTTTT. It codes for CASGGGQSNTGELFF.

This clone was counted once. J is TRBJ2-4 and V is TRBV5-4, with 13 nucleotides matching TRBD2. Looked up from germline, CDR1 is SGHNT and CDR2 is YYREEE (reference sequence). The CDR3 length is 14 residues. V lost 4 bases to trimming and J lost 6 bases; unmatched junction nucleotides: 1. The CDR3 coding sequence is TGTGCCAGCAGCACTAGCGGGGGGGGAAACATTCAGTACTTC. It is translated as CASSTSGGGNIQYF.